One sample yielded the 10 T cell receptor beta chains listed below, sequenced in a study of blood T cells in healthy people across ages (dated by TCRdb to the mid-2010s). Library generation was performed with 5' RACE. The instrument given in TCRdb is Illumina HiSeq 2500. A second PCR of 7 to 11 cycles was performed with a sample-barcoded 5' primer and a J-beta primer mix. Using fastp at Q25 and MiXCR, TCRdb reprocessed the public reads and kept productive beta chains. Every entry covers one CDR3 protein and lists the most common genes and DNA from its rows. This sample is represented by some 920,000 distinct CDR3 sequences; just over 50% of them were singletons. Of the sample, about 20% is held by the ten largest clones. The sequencing sample was made of blood. These receptors all come from a woman aged 60-75 years in good health.

The sample holds a few counts of this clonotype. This chain connects TRBV7-8 to TRBJ2-7; 7 positions match TRBD2. Trimming took 8 bases from V and 1 from J; bases not matched to a gene: 8. The germline gives CDR1 SGHVS, CDR2 FQNEAQ. This CDR3 has 14 amino acids. The CDR3 reads CASCVGGSSYEQYF. CDR3 DNA: TGTGCCAGCTGCGTGGGCGGGAGTTCCTACGAGCAGTACTTC. Drawing the rest from reference TRBV7-8 and TRBJ2-7, the complete variable domain is GAGVSQSPRYKVAKRGQDVALRCDPISGHVSLFWYQQALGQGPEFLTYFQNEAQLDKSGLPSDRFFAERPEGSVSTLKIQRTQQEDSAVYLCASCVGGSSYEQYFGPGTRLTVT.

This rearrangement joins TRBV28 to TRBJ2-2; possibly TRBD2 for D (5 bases). V dropped 5 bases and J dropped 7 bases, with 8 bases sitting between them. The CDR3 consists of 12 residues. CDR1 MDHEN and CDR2 SYDVKM come from the germline V gene. The CDR3 protein is CASSASYGELFF. CDR3 nucleotide sequence: TGTGCCAGCAGTGCTAGCTACGGGGAGCTGTTTTTT.

The J gene is TRBJ2-7, the V gene TRBV29-1; tentative D call: TRBD1 (5 bases). The CDR3 loop spans 12 amino acids. The V and J ends lost 4 bases and 7 bases respectively, with 14 bases between them. The V gene's germline CDR1 is SQVTM and CDR2 ANQGSEA. DNA for the CDR3: TGCAGCGTTGTTCCAGGGAACAATGAGCAGTACTTC. It encodes CSVVPGNNEQYF.

The V call is TRBV3-1, the J call TRBJ1-2; D ambiguous. The CDR3 sequence is 14 residues long. CDR1 LGHDT and CDR2 YNNKEL come from the germline V gene (reference sequence). V was shortened by 4 bases and J by 5 bases, with 14 bases between the two germline ends. The CDR3: CASSPVGRPYGYTF. The CDR3 DNA reads as TGTGCCAGCAGCCCGGTAGGCAGGCCATATGGCTACACCTTC.

V is TRBV12-3 or TRBV12-4 and J is TRBJ2-5, with TRBD1 matching 8 bases. V lost 1 base to trimming and J lost 13 bases; unmatched junction nucleotides: 8. This CDR3 spans 13 amino acids. The CDR3 DNA is TGTGCCAGCAGTTTAGGGGGTGGGGACAGGAGGTACTTC. Translation gives CASSLGGGDRRYF.

This clonotype was seen more than once but under ten times. This chain joins TRBV3-1 and TRBJ1-6; 9 nucleotides line up with TRBD1. CDR1 and CDR2 from the germline V gene are LGHDT and YNNKEL (reference sequence). Losses at the gene ends were 0 bases for V and 3 bases for J; bases not matched to a gene: 6. The CDR3 sequence is 18 residues long. Here the CDR3 reads CASSQDPGQGHYNSPLHF. CDR3 in DNA: TGTGCCAGCAGCCAAGATCCGGGACAGGGACACTATAATTCACCCCTCCACTTT.

The chain couples TRBV2 to TRBJ1-1; D gene unclear. The CDR3 covers 13 residues. With 3 bases removed from V and 2 bases from J, the gap between germline ends came to 7 bases. Germline CDR1 reads SNHLY; CDR2 reads FYNNEI. The CDR3 loop is CASSEAENTEAFF. The CDR3 region has the DNA TGTGCCAGCAGTGAGGCAGAAAACACTGAAGCTTTCTTT. Looking up the rest from reference TRBV2 and TRBJ1-1 gives the full variable domain: EPEVTQTPSHQVTQMGQEVILRCVPISNHLYFYWYRQILGQKVEFLVSFYNNEISEKSEIFDDQFSVERPDGSNFTLKIRSTKLEDSAMYFCASSEAENTEAFFGQGTRLTVV.

The V call is TRBV13, the J call TRBJ2-3; TRBD2 might be the D (5 bases). The length of the CDR3 is 14 residues. Looked up from germline, CDR1 is PRHDT and CDR2 is FYEKMQ (reference sequence). Trimming shortened V by 5 bases and J by 2 bases, and 11 bases separated the two germline ends. Written as DNA, the CDR3 is TGTGCCAGCAGCGGAGCGGACCTCACAGATACGCAGTATTTT. This encodes CASSGADLTDTQYF.

This clonotype has just one count. V usage is TRBV18 and J usage is TRBJ2-1; 7 bases fit TRBD1. The CDR3 runs to 15 residues. The V gene end was trimmed by 6 bases and the J gene end by 8 bases; junction bases not matched to a gene: 13. CDR1 is KGHSH, CDR2 LQKENI, per germline. CDR3 nucleotide sequence: TGTGCCAGCTCCCCAGGGGGACAGCGTTACTATGAGCAGTTCTTC. This translates into CASSPGGQRYYEQFF.

This clonotype turned up a few times. Here the CDR3 DNA reads TGTGCCAGCAGCCAGGGGCTAGTGGGACAAGAGACCCAGTACTTC. Its translation is CASSQGLVGQETQYF. The chain has TRBV7-9 and TRBJ2-5; a possible D gene is TRBD1 (6 bases). This CDR3 is 15 amino acids long. CDR1 is SEHNR and CDR2 is FQNEAQ in the germline V gene (reference sequence). Trimming left V 5 bases short and J 2 bases short, with 15 bases between.